This is a list of T cell receptor beta chains from one sample in a study of cytomegalovirus exposure and HLA in healthy donors. Produced via immunoSEQ multiplex PCR; TCRdb's table is partial and in-frame only. The sample has tens of thousands of clones; roughly 75% are singletons. Sequencing was performed on PBMCs. The receptor source for this set is a man in his sixties in good health and CMV-seropositive. The CDR3 runs from the conserved cysteine through the conserved F or W.

j_call	v_call	cdr3_aa
TRBJ2-7	TRBV11-3	CASSRAGAREQYF
TRBJ1-5	TRBV4-1	CASSQEGRTGNQPQHF
TRBJ1-2	TRBV6-6	CASSYRGQANYGYTF
TRBJ1-6	TRBV18	CASSPAQGMNSPLHF
TRBJ2-5	TRBV7-2	CASSLAGLAGGQETQYF
TRBJ1-6	TRBV2	CASSDGTGVSPLHF
TRBJ2-7	TRBV10-3	CAISDPGQTTYEQYF
TRBJ1-1	TRBV6-5	CASSPPGKTEAFF
TRBJ2-1	TRBV5-1	CASSLERFSYNEQFF
TRBJ1-4	TRBV5-6	CASSYIGGVANEKLFF
TRBJ1-5	TRBV19	CASSMIGLGDSNQPQHF
TRBJ2-1	TRBV9	CASSVTTDYNEQFF
TRBJ2-6	TRBV7-9	CASSDSGANVLTF
TRBJ1-4	TRBV7-9	CASSLDRVGKLFF
TRBJ2-1	TRBV6-4	CASSDRQGFYNEQFF
TRBJ1-2	TRBV4-1	CASSQAAGQNYGYTF
TRBJ2-1	TRBV9	CASSRGNYEQFF
TRBJ1-1	TRBV5-8	CASSPPRTGTNTEAFF
TRBJ1-1	TRBV4-1	CASSVDRDYTEAFF
TRBJ2-3	TRBV11-2	CASSYAEETSALLDTQYF
TRBJ1-2	TRBV7-9	CASSTHQGLGGYTF
TRBJ1-4	TRBV5-1	CASSSSGLGNEKLFF
TRBJ1-1	TRBV6-5	CASSPRSGQAFF
TRBJ1-2	TRBV5-5	CASSSGTYGYTF
TRBJ2-5	TRBV7-7	CASSARGLKETQYF
TRBJ1-2	TRBV6-6	CASSNGNYGYTF
TRBJ2-7	TRBV14	CASSQGSYEQYF
TRBJ2-5	TRBV19	CASSTWGGTRRETQYF
TRBJ2-5	TRBV27	CASSLSLGTKGTQYF
TRBJ2-4	TRBV19	CASSIRASGKNIQYF
TRBJ1-5	TRBV10-3	CAISESSNQPQHF
TRBJ1-4	TRBV5-1	CASSWSATNEKLFF
TRBJ1-1	TRBV6-5	CASSYRGGNTEAFF
TRBJ1-6	TRBV5-4	CASSFQGPGSSPLHF
TRBJ2-3	TRBV4-1	CASSQGGGTDTQYF
TRBJ2-7	TRBV5-4	CASSSDGGFYEQYF
TRBJ2-5	TRBV2	CASSARTGGGETQYF